This TCR beta chain originates from a study of blood T cell repertoires in COVID-19. Germline V gene sequence: CDR1 MDHEN, CDR2 SYDVKM. Between the trimmed V and J ends, which lost 4 bases and 4 bases, there was a span of 19 bases. The CDR3 has 16 residues. Only in-frame clones appear in the TCRdb table, and some are missing; sequencing was by immunoSEQ multiplex PCR. The sample gives about 210,000 clones, 80% to 90% of which show up once; about a tenth is in the top ten. Sequencing was performed on PBMCs or T cells enriched from blood (not recorded which). This chain connects TRBV28 to TRBJ1-1, with TRBD1 as a possible D gene (6 bases). This clonotype was obtained from a man younger than 35 with acute COVID-19. This CDR3 is CASSSSIQGTGTEAFF. The CDR3 nucleotides are TGTGCCAGCAGTTCCAGTATTCAGGGGACGGGCACTGAAGCTTTCTTT.